These 27 T cell receptor beta chains share one sample of origin, sequenced in a study of CD8 T cells in ankylosing spondylitis. TCRdb reprocessed the 5' RACE reads via MiXCR and lists one record per CDR3 protein. The sample shows around 230,000 distinct CDR3 sequences, approximately 8.4% of them seen only once. Sequenced material: blood, either unsorted or a sorted T cell fraction (not recorded which). Source of these receptors: a female donor with ankylosing spondylitis or in good health (not recorded which).

This clonotype was found many times. The chain uses TRBV20-1 and TRBJ2-7; tentatively, D is TRBD1 or TRBD2 (6 bases each). Deletions cut 2 bases from V and 4 bases from J, with 12 bases between. This CDR3 spans 13 amino acids. Germline values: CDR1 DFQATT, CDR2 SNEGSKA (reference sequence). The CDR3 reads CSARSRRGYEQYF. The DNA for the CDR3 is TGCAGTGCTAGATCGCGGAGGGGGTACGAGCAGTACTTC.

This clonotype has at least ten counts. The chain joins TRBV12-3 or TRBV12-4 to TRBJ2-7, with 8 bases that match TRBD1. V trimming: 5 bases; J trimming: 5 bases; junction bases outside the gene matches: 5. The length of the CDR3 is 13 residues. DNA of the CDR3: TGTGCCAGCAGTCGGACAGGGTTCCACGAGCAGTACTTC. This sequence encodes CASSRTGFHEQYF.

This clonotype came up many times. The chain is built from TRBV19 and TRBJ2-3; D is possibly TRBD1 (5 bases). V lost 11 bases, J lost 6 bases, and 18 bases lay in between. Per germline, CDR1 LNHDA and CDR2 SQIVND (reference sequence). The CDR3 contains 13 residues. The CDR3 nucleotides read TGTGCCGGATACCAGGGTAGCATGGATACGCAGTATTTT. This gives the protein CAGYQGSMDTQYF.

In its sample, this clonotype was seen many times. The rearrangement links TRBV12-3 or TRBV12-4 to TRBJ2-3; 9 nucleotides agree with TRBD1. The CDR3 is 17 residues long. V shed 2 bases, J shed 4 bases, and the junction held 10 bases outside the gene matches. The CDR3 spells CASSLYTGTGFPDTQYF. The CDR3, as DNA: TGTGCCAGCAGTTTATATACGGGGACAGGGTTTCCAGATACGCAGTATTTT.

In this sample, this clonotype turned up many times. V and J are TRBV4-3 and TRBJ2-7, with a possible D match to TRBD2 (5 bases). This CDR3 spans 15 amino acids. V lost 0 bases, J lost 3 bases, and 12 bases lay in between. Germline CDR1 LGHNA, CDR2 YSLEER. The CDR3 sequence: CASSQDPREIYEQYF. The CDR3 nucleotides read TGCGCCAGCAGCCAAGATCCGAGGGAAATCTACGAGCAGTACTTC.

This clonotype came up many times. The rearrangement joins TRBV5-8 to TRBJ2-3; the D is unclear. V was pared by 4 bases and J by 2 bases, with 14 bases between. There are 15 residues in the CDR3. Per the germline V gene, CDR1 is SGHTS and CDR2 is YDEGEE. The CDR3 nucleotides are TGTGCCAGCAGCGGTGGCACCTTTCACACAGATACGCAGTATTTT. This gives the protein CASSGGTFHTDTQYF.

A remark on this clonotype: A single base separates this from a much larger clone, so it may be a read error. The rearrangement uses TRBV20-1 and TRBJ2-2; TRBD1 or TRBD2 may be the D gene (5 bases each). In germline, CDR1 is DFQATT, CDR2 SNEGSKA (reference sequence). This CDR3 has 14 residues. CDR3 nucleotides: TGCAGTGCCACGACTGGGGGAAACACCGGGGTGCTGTTTTTT. Translated: CSATTGGNTGVLFF.

This clonotype was seen repeatedly, ten times or more. The rearrangement links TRBV4-3 to TRBJ2-2; 9 bases align to TRBD2. The V gene end was trimmed by 0 bases and the J gene end by 8 bases; junction bases not matched to a gene: 13. The CDR3 spans 18 residues. Germline V gene sequence: CDR1 LGHNA, CDR2 YSLEER. The CDR3 region is CASSQDQRGGLAGGELFF. The CDR3 nucleotides read TGCGCCAGCAGCCAAGATCAACGAGGCGGTCTAGCGGGAGGGGAGCTGTTTTTT.

This clonotype was recorded a few times. The chain links TRBV7-9 to TRBJ1-1, with D possibly TRBD1 on 5 matching bases. CDR1 and CDR2 (germline): SEHNR, FQNEAQ (reference sequence). The CDR3 contains 14 residues. Between the trimmed V and J ends, which lost 6 bases and 0 bases, there was a span of 11 bases. CDR3 DNA sequence: TGTGCCAGCAGAAGCTGGGACCTGAACACTGAAGCTTTCTTT. Its protein is CASRSWDLNTEAFF.

This clonotype was detected a few times. The V and J genes are TRBV7-9 and TRBJ1-4, with a tentative D call TRBD1 (5 bases). The CDR3 is 15 residues long. The V gene's germline CDR1 is SEHNR and CDR2 FQNEAQ (reference sequence). V was pared by 0 bases and J by 3 bases, with 8 bases between. The CDR3 nucleotides read TGTGCCAGCAGCTTAGCGGGGACTTCTAATGAAAAACTGTTTTTT. This gives the protein CASSLAGTSNEKLFF.

Ten or more counts support this clonotype. This chain joins TRBV6-2 or TRBV6-3 and TRBJ1-1; D might be TRBD1 (6 bases). V lost 0 bases and J 0 bases, leaving 14 bases between the germline ends. From germline, CDR1 is MNHEY and CDR2 SVGEGT. The CDR3 loop spans 17 amino acids. CDR3 DNA sequence: TGTGCCAGCAGTTACTCTAGGCGGGGGCGATTGAACACTGAAGCTTTCTTT. Protein product: CASSYSRRGRLNTEAFF.

This clonotype came up many times. This rearrangement joins TRBV5-1 to TRBJ1-1; D remains ambiguous. CDR1 SGHRS and CDR2 YFSETQ come from the germline V gene. The germline V and J ends were trimmed by 2 bases and 2 bases, with 10 bases remaining between them. This CDR3 has 14 amino acids. The chain's CDR3 is CASSFYLSNTEAFF. The CDR3 bases are TGCGCCAGCAGCTTCTACTTATCCAACACTGAAGCTTTCTTT.

Concerning this clonotype itself: This sequence may be a read error, since a much larger clone differs from it by one base. The chain links TRBV10-1 to TRBJ2-1; weak D call: TRBD2 (6 bases). The germline gives CDR1 WNHNN, CDR2 SYGVQD (reference sequence). The CDR3 is 15 residues long. Trimming stripped 0 bases from V and 10 bases from J, with 16 bases between. The CDR3 bases are TGCGCCAGCAGTGAGTCGAGGAGCGGGTCCGTCGAGCAGTTCTTC. Residues: CASSESRSGSVEQFF.

This clonotype was observed at least ten times. This chain links TRBV20-1 with TRBJ2-5; 13 bases match TRBD2. The V gene end was trimmed by 5 bases and the J gene end by 5 bases; junction bases not matched to a gene: 8. The CDR3 is made up of 15 amino acids. CDR1 is DFQATT and CDR2 is SNEGSKA in the germline V gene (reference sequence). For the CDR3, the DNA is TGCAGTGCTCGAGCGACTAGCGGGAGGCGGGAGACCCAGTACTTC. This translates into CSARATSGRRETQYF.

This clonotype was seen ten or more times. V usage is TRBV7-2 and J usage is TRBJ2-5; no firm D call. Trimming removed 2 bases from V and 7 bases from J, with 11 bases in between. This CDR3 has 13 amino acids. Germline CDR1 SGHTA, CDR2 FQGNSA. For the CDR3, the DNA is TGTGCCAGCAGCTTACCCCTCGGCGGGACCCAGTACTTC. It codes for CASSLPLGGTQYF.

This clonotype was counted at least ten times. The CDR3 sequence: CASSQDSVSVGYTF. The CDR3 coding sequence is TGCGCCAGCAGCCAGGACAGCGTCTCGGTTGGCTACACCTTC. The chain recombines TRBV4-3 with TRBJ1-2, with D possibly matching TRBD1 (6 bases). V lost 3 bases to trimming and J lost 7 bases, with 15 bases between them. The CDR3 consists of 14 residues. Germline V gene data show CDR1 as LGHNA and CDR2 as YSLEER.

This clonotype showed up many times. The CDR3: CASSLVALAGDYEQYF. CDR3 in DNA: TGTGCCAGCAGCTTAGTGGCGCTAGCGGGTGACTACGAGCAGTACTTC. The chain couples TRBV7-2 to TRBJ2-7; 8 bases line up with TRBD2. V was pared by 1 base and J by 3 bases, with 8 bases of the junction left unmatched. Germline V gene sequence: CDR1 SGHTA, CDR2 FQGNSA. This CDR3 region has 16 residues.

This clonotype was seen at least ten times. CDR3 residues: CASSLSVTRGYTF. In DNA, the CDR3 is TGCGCCAGCAGTCTGAGTGTGACGCGGGGCTACACCTTC. The J gene is TRBJ1-2, the V gene TRBV5-1; D gene uncertain. Germline CDR1 reads SGHRS; CDR2 reads YFSETQ. The V end lost 5 bases, the J end lost 8 bases, and 16 bases lay between the germline ends. The CDR3 has 13 residues.

This clonotype has only a few counts. The chain uses TRBV4-3 and TRBJ2-7; D not resolved. V lost 1 base and J 6 bases, leaving 13 bases between the germline ends. CDR3 length: 14 residues. Germline V gene sequence: CDR1 LGHNA, CDR2 YSLEER. CDR3 bases: TGCGCCAGCAGCCAAGTTCTTAGTACGGGCGAGCAGTACTTC. Its protein is CASSQVLSTGEQYF.

This clonotype was found many times. V gene TRBV20-1 combines with J gene TRBJ2-7; possibly TRBD1 or TRBD2 for D (6 bases each). The CDR3 is made up of 11 amino acids. Germline V gives CDR1 DFQATT, CDR2 SNEGSKA (reference sequence). CDR3 residues: CRGVRGHEQYF. CDR3 nucleotides: TGCAGGGGGGTCCGGGGGCACGAGCAGTACTTC.

Many counts were recorded for this clonotype. This chain connects TRBV11-2 to TRBJ2-3; maybe TRBD2 (6 bases). Germline CDR1 reads SGHAT; CDR2 reads FQNNGV. CDR3 length: 16 amino acids. V was shortened by 2 bases and J by 0 bases, with 12 bases between the two germline ends. The chain's CDR3 is CASSLLSSGSTDTQYF. CDR3 sequence (DNA): TGTGCCAGCAGCTTACTGTCGAGCGGGAGCACAGATACGCAGTATTTT. Filled out from reference TRBV11-2 and TRBJ2-3, the complete variable domain reads EAGVAQSPRYKIIEKRQSVAFWCNPISGHATLYWYQQILGQGPKLLIQFQNNGVVDDSQLPKDRFSAERLKGVDSTLKIQPAKLEDSAVYLCASSLLSSGSTDTQYFGPGTRLTVL.

By sample fraction, this clonotype is medium-sized. This chain links TRBV27 with TRBJ2-7; D could derive from TRBD1 or TRBD2 (5 bases each). The germline CDR1 and CDR2 sequences are MNHEY and SMNVEV (reference sequence). The CDR3 consists of 13 residues. V was pared by 4 bases and J by 1 base, with 8 bases between. CDR3 DNA: TGTGCCAGCAGTTGGGGACCGTCCTACGAGCAGTACTTC. Residues: CASSWGPSYEQYF.

This rearrangement joins TRBV15 to TRBJ2-4, with D possibly being TRBD1 or TRBD2 (5 bases each). Germline V lookup: CDR1 LNHNV, CDR2 YYDKDF (reference sequence). The CDR3 covers 8 residues. The chain's CDR3 is CTVLGEYF. For the CDR3, the DNA is TGTACGGTCTTGGGGGAGTACTTC.

This clonotype showed up many times. The gene calls are TRBV9 and TRBJ2-7, with 10 positions matching TRBD2. The CDR3 has 16 residues. Germline CDR1 is SGDLS and CDR2 is YYNGEE. Trimming removed 0 bases from V and 5 bases from J; junction bases left unmatched: 8. CDR3 sequence: CASSVGYLAGANEQYF. DNA for the CDR3: TGTGCCAGCAGCGTAGGCTACCTAGCGGGAGCCAACGAGCAGTACTTC.

This sequence joins TRBV12-3 or TRBV12-4 and TRBJ2-7; either TRBD1 or TRBD2 may fit D (5 bases each). CDR3 size: 13 residues. Trimming took off 7 bases at V and 6 bases at J, with 16 bases between the two ends. The CDR3 nucleotides read TGTGCCAGCACCCTTGGGGCAGGGAGCGAGCAGTACTTC. This sequence encodes CASTLGAGSEQYF.

The sample holds a few counts of this clonotype. V gene TRBV7-2 combines with J gene TRBJ2-5; tentatively, D is TRBD2 (6 bases). The CDR3 extends over 15 amino acids. The germline CDR1 and CDR2 sequences are SGHTA and FQGNSA. Trimming shortened V by 2 bases and J by 0 bases, and 10 bases separated the two germline ends. CDR3 residues: CASSLSGLNQETQYF. The CDR3, as DNA: TGTGCCAGCAGCTTATCGGGACTGAACCAAGAGACCCAGTACTTC.

This clonotype was observed a few times. The rearrangement joins TRBV19 to TRBJ2-1; TRBD2 is a possible D gene (6 bases). Germline-derived CDR1 and CDR2 are LNHDA and SQIVND (reference sequence). Trimming cost V 6 bases and J 14 bases, with 20 bases left between them. The CDR3 totals 13 residues. In DNA, the CDR3 is TGTGCCAGTAGACTGAGAGCGGAAACGGGGGAGTTCTTC. This gives the protein CASRLRAETGEFF.